This T cell receptor beta chain was identified in a study of cytomegalovirus exposure and HLA in healthy donors. Study conclusions and caveats: HLA restriction was apparent for most CMV-associated TCR beta chains in a later analysis.

For this clone: The target antigen is unknown.

The donors gave bone marrow, and they were healthy. The study sampled nominally healthy donors, though unrecorded immune exposures were likely. This CDR3 contains 14 residues. The V gene's germline CDR1 is MGHRA and CDR2 YSYEKL. V lost 2 bases, J lost 2 bases, and 2 bases stayed unmatched. PCR was performed using 60 Vbeta and 13 Jbeta primers. Measured with immunoSEQ multiplex PCR; TCRdb has only the in-frame clones, and not every one. The sample yields some 200,000 clones, approximately 80% seen once. This receptor was identified in a boy aged 2-9 years in good health and CMV-seronegative. What was sequenced was PBMCs. The chain carries TRBV4-1 and TRBJ2-7, with 8 positions matching TRBD2. CDR3: CASSQREGPYEQYF. As DNA, the CDR3 is TGCGCCAGCAGCCAACGGGAGGGTCCCTACGAGCAGTACTTC.